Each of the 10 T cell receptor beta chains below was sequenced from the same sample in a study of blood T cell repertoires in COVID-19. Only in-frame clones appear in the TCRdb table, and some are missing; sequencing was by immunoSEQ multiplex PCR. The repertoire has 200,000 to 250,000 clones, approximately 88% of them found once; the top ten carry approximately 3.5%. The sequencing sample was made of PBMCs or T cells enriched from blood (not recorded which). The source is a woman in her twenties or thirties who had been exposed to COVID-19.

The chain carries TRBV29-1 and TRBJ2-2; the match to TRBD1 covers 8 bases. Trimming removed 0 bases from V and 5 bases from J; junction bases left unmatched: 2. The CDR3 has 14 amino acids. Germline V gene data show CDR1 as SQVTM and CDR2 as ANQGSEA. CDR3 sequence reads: CSVEDHRGTGELFF. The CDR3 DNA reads TGCAGCGTTGAAGATCACAGGGGGACCGGGGAGCTGTTTTTT.

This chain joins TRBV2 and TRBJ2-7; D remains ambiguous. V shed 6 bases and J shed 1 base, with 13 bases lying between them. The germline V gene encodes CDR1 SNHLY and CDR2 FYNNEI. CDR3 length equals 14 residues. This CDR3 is CASRSQTSSYEQYF. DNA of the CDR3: TGTGCCAGCAGAAGTCAGACTTCATCCTACGAGCAGTACTTC.

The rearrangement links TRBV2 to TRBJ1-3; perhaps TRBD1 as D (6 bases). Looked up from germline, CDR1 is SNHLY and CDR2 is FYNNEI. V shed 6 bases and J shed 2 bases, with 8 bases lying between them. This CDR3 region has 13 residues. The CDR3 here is CASRQGTGNTIYF. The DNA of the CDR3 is TGTGCCAGCAGACAGGGAACTGGAAACACCATATATTTT.

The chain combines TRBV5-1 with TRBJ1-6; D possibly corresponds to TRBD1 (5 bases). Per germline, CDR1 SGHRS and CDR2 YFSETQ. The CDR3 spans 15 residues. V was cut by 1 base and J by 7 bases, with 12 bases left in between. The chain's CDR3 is CASSLPGDPNSPLHF. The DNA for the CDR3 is TGCGCCAGCAGCTTGCCGGGGGACCCCAATTCACCCCTCCACTTT.

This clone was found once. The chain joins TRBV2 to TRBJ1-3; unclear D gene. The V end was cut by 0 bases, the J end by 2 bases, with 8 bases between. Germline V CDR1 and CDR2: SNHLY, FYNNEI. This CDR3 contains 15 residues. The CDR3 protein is CASSEARSTGNTIYF. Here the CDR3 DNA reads TGTGCCAGCAGTGAAGCTCGGTCAACTGGAAACACCATATATTTT.

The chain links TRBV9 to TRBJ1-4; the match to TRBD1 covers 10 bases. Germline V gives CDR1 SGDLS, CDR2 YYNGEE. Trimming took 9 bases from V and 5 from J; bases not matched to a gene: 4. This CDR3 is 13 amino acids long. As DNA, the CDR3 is TGTGCCATTAAGACAGGGGGCAATGAAAAACTGTTTTTT. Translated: CAIKTGGNEKLFF.

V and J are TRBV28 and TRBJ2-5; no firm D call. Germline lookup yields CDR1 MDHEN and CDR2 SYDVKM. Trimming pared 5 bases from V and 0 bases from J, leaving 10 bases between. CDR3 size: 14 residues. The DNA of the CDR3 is TGTGCCAGCAGTGTACTCAGGTACCAAGAGACCCAGTACTTC. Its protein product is CASSVLRYQETQYF.

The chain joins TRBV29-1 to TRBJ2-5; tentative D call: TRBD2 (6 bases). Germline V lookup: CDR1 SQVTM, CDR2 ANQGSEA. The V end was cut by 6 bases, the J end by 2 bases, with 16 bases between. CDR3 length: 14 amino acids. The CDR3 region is CSVRLISGQETQYF. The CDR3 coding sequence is TGCAGCGTCCGTCTAATTAGCGGACAAGAGACCCAGTACTTC.

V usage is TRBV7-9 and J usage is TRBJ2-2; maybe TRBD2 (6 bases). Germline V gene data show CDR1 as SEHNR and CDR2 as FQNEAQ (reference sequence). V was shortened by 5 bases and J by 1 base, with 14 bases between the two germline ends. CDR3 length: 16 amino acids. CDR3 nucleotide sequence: TGTGCCAGCAGCCACCCGATTAGCGGGAACACCGGGGAGCTGTTTTTT. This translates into CASSHPISGNTGELFF.

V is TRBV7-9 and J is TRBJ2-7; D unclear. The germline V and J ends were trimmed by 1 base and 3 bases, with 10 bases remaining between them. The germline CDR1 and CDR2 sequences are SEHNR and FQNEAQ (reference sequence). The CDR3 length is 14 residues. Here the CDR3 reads CASSLVVSSYEQYF. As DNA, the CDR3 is TGTGCCAGCAGCTTAGTGGTTAGCAGCTACGAGCAGTACTTC.